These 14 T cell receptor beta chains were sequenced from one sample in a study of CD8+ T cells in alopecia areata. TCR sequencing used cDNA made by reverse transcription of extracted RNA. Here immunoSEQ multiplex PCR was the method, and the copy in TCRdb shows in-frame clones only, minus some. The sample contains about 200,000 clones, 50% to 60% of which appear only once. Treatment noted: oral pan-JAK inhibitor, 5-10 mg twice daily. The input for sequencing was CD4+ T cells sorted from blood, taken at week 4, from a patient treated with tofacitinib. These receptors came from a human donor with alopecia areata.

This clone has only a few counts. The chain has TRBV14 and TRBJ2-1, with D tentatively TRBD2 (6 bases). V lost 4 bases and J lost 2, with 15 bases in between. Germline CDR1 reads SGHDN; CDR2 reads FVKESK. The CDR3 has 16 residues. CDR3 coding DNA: TGTGCCAGCAGCCCCCTGACTAGTAGGGCCTACAATGAGCAGTTCTTC. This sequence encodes CASSPLTSRAYNEQFF. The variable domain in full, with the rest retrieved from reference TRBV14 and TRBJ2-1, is EAGVTQFPSHSVIEKGQTVTLRCDPISGHDNLYWYRRVMGKEIKFLLHFVKESKQDESGMPNNRFLAERTGGTYSTLKVQPAELEDSGVYFCASSPLTSRAYNEQFFGPGTRLTVL.

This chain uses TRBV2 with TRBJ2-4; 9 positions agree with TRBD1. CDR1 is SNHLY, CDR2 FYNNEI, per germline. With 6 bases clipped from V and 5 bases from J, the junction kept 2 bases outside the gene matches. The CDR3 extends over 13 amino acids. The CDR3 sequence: CASRWDRENIQYF. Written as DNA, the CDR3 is TGTGCCAGCAGGTGGGACAGGGAAAACATTCAGTACTTC. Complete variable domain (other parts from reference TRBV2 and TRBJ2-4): EPEVTQTPSHQVTQMGQEVILRCVPISNHLYFYWYRQILGQKVEFLVSFYNNEISEKSEIFDDQFSVERPDGSNFTLKIRSTKLEDSAMYFCASRWDRENIQYFGAGTRLSVL.

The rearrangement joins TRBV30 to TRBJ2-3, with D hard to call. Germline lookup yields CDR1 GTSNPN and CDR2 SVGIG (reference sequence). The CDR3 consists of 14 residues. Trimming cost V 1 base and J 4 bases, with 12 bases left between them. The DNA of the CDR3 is TGTGCCTGGAGTGCCGCAGTTCCTCCAGATACGCAGTATTTT. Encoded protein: CAWSAAVPPDTQYF.

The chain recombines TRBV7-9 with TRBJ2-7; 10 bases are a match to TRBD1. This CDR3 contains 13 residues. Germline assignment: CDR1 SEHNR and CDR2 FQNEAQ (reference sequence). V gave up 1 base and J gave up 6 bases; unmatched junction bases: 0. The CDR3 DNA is TGTGCCAGCAGCTTAGGGACAGGGGGCGAGCAGTACTTC. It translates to CASSLGTGGEQYF.

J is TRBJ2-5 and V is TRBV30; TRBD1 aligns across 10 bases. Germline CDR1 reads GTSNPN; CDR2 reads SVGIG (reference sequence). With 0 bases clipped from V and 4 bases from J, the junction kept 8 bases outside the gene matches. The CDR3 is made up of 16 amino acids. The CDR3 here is CAWSVLRDRGPETQYF. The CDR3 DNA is TGTGCCTGGAGTGTACTAAGGGACAGGGGTCCAGAGACCCAGTACTTC.

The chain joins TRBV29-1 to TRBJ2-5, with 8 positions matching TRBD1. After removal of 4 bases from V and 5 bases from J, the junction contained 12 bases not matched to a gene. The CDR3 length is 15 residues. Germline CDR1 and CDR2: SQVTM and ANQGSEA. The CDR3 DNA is TGCAGCGTTGCAGGGGGGCAGGGGGCTCTGGAGACCCAGTACTTC. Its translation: CSVAGGQGALETQYF.

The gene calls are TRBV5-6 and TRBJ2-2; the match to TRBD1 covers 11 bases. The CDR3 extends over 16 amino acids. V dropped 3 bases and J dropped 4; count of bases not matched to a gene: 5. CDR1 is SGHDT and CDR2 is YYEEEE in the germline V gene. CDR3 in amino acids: CASSSSGQGGTGELFF. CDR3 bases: TGTGCCAGCAGCTCTTCGGGACAGGGGGGCACCGGGGAGCTGTTTTTT.

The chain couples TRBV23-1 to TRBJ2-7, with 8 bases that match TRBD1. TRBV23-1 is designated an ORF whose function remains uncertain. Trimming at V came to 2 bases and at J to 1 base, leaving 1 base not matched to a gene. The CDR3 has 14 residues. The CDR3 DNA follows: TGCGCCAGCAGTCAAAACAGGGGGTCCTACGAGCAGTACTTC. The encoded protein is CASSQNRGSYEQYF.

In nucleotides, the CDR3 is TGTGCCAGCAGTGAATGGACAGGGAGGTACAATGAGCAGTTCTTC. It codes for CASSEWTGRYNEQFF. The V and J genes are TRBV25-1 and TRBJ2-1, with 8 bases identical to TRBD1. The V gene's germline CDR1 is MGHDK and CDR2 SYGVNS. This CDR3 has 15 amino acids. V shed 1 base and J 4 bases; nucleotides not matched to a gene: 3.

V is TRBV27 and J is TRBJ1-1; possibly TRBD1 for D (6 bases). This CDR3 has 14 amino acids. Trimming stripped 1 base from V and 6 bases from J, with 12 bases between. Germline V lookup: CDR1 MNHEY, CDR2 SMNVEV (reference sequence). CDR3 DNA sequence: TGTGCCAGCAGTTTATTCAGGGGTAACTCTGAAGCTTTCTTT. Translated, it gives CASSLFRGNSEAFF.

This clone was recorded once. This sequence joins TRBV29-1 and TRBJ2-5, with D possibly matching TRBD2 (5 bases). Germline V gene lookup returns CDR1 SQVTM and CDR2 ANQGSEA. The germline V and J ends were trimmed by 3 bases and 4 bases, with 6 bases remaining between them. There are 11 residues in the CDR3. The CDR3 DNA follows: TGCAGCGTTGACGAGGGAGAGACCCAGTACTTC. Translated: CSVDEGETQYF. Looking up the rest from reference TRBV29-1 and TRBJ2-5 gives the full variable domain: SAVISQKPSRDICQRGTSLTIQCQVDSQVTMMFWYRQQPGQSLTLIATANQGSEATYESGFVIDKFPISRPNLTFSTLTVSNMSPEDSSIYLCSVDEGETQYFGPGTRLLVL.

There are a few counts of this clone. The CDR3 DNA reads as TGCGCCAGCAGCCCGGACCCGGCGGGGTATGGCTACACCTTC. Translating gives CASSPDPAGYGYTF. The chain is built from TRBV5-1 and TRBJ1-2; no firm D call. V lost 4 bases and J 5 bases, leaving 15 bases between the germline ends. Germline CDR1 reads SGHRS; CDR2 reads YFSETQ. There are 14 residues in the CDR3.

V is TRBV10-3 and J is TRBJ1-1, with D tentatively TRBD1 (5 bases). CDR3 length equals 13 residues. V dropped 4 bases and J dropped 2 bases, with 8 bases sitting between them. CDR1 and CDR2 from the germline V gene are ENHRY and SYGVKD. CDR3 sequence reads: CAISATDNTEAFF. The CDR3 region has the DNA TGTGCCATCAGTGCGACAGACAACACTGAAGCTTTCTTT.

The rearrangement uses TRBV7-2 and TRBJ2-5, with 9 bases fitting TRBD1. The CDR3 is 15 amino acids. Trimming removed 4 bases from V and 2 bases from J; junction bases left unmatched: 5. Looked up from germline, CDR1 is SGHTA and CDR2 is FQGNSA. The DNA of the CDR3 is TGTGCCAGCAGCTCCCAGGGGACAGGGCAAGAGACCCAGTACTTC. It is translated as CASSSQGTGQETQYF.